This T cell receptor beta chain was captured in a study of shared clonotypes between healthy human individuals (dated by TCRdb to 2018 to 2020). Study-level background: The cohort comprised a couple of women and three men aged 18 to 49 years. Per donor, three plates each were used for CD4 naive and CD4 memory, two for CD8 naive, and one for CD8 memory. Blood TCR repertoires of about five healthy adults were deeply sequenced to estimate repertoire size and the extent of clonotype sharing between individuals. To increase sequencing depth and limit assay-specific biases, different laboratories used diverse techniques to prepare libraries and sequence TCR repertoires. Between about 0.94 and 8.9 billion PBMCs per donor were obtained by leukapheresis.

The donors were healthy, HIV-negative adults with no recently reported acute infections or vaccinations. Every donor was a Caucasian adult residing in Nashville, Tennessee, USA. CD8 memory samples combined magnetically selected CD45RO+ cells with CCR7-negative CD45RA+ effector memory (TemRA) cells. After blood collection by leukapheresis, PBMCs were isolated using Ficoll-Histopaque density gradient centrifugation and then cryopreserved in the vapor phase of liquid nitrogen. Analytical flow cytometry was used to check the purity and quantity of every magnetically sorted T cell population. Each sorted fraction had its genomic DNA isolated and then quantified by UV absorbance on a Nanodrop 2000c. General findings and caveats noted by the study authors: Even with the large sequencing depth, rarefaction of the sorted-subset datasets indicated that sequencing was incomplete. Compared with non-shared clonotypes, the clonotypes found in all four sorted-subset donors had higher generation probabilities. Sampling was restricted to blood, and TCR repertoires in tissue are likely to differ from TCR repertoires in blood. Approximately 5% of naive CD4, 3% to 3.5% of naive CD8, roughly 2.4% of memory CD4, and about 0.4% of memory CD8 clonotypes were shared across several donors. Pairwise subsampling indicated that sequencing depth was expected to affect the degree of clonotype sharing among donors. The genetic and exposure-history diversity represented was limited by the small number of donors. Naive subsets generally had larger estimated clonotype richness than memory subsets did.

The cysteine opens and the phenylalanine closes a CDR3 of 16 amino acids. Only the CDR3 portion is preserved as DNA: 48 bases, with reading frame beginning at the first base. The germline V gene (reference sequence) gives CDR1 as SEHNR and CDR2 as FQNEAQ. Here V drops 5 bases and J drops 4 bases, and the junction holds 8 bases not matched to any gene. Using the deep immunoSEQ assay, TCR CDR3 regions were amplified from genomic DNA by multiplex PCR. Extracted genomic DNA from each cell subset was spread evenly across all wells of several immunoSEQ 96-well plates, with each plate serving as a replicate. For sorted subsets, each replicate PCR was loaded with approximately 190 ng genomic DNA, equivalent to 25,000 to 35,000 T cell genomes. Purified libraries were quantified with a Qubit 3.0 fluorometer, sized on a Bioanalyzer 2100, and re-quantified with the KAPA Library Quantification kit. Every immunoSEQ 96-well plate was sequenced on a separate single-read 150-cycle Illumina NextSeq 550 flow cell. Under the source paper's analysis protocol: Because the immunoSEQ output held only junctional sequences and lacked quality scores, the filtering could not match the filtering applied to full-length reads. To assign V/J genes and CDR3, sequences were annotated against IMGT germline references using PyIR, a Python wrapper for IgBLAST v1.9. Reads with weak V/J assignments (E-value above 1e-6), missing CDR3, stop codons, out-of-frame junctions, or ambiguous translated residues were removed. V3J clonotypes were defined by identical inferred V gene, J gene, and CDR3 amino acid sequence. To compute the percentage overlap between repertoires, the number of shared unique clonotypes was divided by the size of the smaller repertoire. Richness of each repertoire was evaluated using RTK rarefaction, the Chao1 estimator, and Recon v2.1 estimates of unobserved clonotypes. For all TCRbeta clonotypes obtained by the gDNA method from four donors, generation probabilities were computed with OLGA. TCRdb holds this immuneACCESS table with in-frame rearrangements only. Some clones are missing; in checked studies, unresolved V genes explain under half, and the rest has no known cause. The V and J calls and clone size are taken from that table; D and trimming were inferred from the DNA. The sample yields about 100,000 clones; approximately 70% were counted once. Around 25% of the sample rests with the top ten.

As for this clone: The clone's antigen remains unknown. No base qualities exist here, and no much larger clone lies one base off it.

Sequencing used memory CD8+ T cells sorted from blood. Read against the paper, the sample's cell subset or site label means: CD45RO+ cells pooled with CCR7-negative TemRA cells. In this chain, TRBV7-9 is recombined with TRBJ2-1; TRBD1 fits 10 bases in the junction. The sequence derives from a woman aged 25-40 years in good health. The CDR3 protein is CASSAAGTGDYNEQFF. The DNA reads TGTGCCAGCAGCGCAGCCGGGACAGGGGATTACAATGAGCAGTTCTTC. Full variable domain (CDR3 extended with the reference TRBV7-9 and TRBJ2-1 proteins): DTGVSQNPRHKITKRGQNVTFRCDPISEHNRLYWYRQTLGQGPEFLTYFQNEAQLEKSRLLSDRFSAERPKGSFSTLEIQRTEQGDSAMYLCASSAAGTGDYNEQFFGPGTRLTVL.